This T cell receptor beta chain comes out of a study of OX40 agonist ivuxolimab in advanced cancers. Study at large: The eligibility criteria allowed prior anti-PD-1, anti-PD-L1 or anti-CTLA-4 therapy, and 40% had some.

V shed 6 bases and J shed 3 bases, with 14 bases lying between them. This CDR3 spans 14 amino acids. Germline V gives CDR1 MNHEY, CDR2 SVGAGI. Method: immunoSEQ multiplex PCR; TCRdb's copy keeps in-frame clones and lacks some. In the table there are roughly 67,000 clones, roughly 90% of which are singletons. This specimen consisted of CD4+ or CD8+ T cells sorted from blood, obtained in a trial of the OX40 agonist ivuxolimab. This receptor was taken from an adult with an advanced solid tumor such as melanoma, head and neck, liver or kidney cancer. The rearrangement uses TRBV6-5 and TRBJ1-1; TRBD1 might be the D (5 bases). The CDR3 is CASRLQEMDTEAFF. The CDR3 DNA reads as TGTGCCAGCAGGCTACAGGAAATGGACACTGAAGCTTTCTTT.